Below are 22 T cell receptor beta chains sequenced from a single sample in a study of blood T cell repertoires in COVID-19. TCRdb's copy holds only in-frame clones and misses some; the assay was immunoSEQ multiplex PCR. The sample contains about 360,000 clones, around 84% of which appear only once. Material for sequencing was peripheral blood. The receptors originated from a human donor in a cohort sampled during active COVID-19.

The J gene is TRBJ2-7, the V gene TRBV5-1; 10 positions match TRBD1. The germline CDR1 and CDR2 sequences are SGHRS and YFSETQ. The junction had 7 bases not matched to a gene; V was cut back by 1 base and J by 6 bases. The CDR3 contains 15 residues. The DNA for the CDR3 is TGCGCCAGCAGCTTGAGTGGGACAGGGGAAAGCGAGCAGTACTTC. This gives the protein CASSLSGTGESEQYF.

V and J are TRBV7-2 and TRBJ2-3; a possible D gene is TRBD1 (5 bases). CDR1 is SGHTA and CDR2 is FQGNSA in the germline V gene. The CDR3 contains 15 residues. Trimming took 5 bases from V and 5 from J, leaving 17 bases between them. CDR3 loop: CASSQISGIQDTQYF. DNA for the CDR3: TGTGCCAGCAGCCAAATCTCAGGGATTCAAGATACGCAGTATTTT.

The chain carries TRBV6-4 and TRBJ2-3; D perhaps matches TRBD2 (6 bases). CDR1 and CDR2 from the germline V gene are MRHNA and SNTAGT. CDR3 length: 16 residues. V was trimmed by 0 bases and J by 2 bases, leaving 12 bases between them. This chain's CDR3 is CASSDSGGTHTDTQYF. DNA for the CDR3: TGTGCCAGCAGTGACTCAGGCGGGACCCACACAGATACGCAGTATTTT.

The chain combines TRBV3-1 (or the pseudogene TRBV3-2) with TRBJ2-5, with 12 bases aligning to TRBD2. After removal of 0 bases from V and 5 bases from J, the junction contained 10 bases not matched to a gene. There are 18 residues in the CDR3. Per the germline V gene, CDR1 is LGHDT and CDR2 is YNNKEL (reference sequence). CDR3 coding DNA: TGTGCCAGCAGCCAAGATGGAGGACTAGCGGGAAAGGGGGAGACCCAGTACTTC. Translation gives CASSQDGGLAGKGETQYF.

The table lists this clone with a count of one. This chain connects TRBV7-9 to TRBJ1-3; D gene ambiguous. V was clipped by 3 bases and J by 2 bases, with 2 bases between them. From germline, CDR1 is SEHNR and CDR2 FQNEAQ (reference sequence). The CDR3 is 12 amino acids. The CDR3 coding sequence is TGTGCCAGCAGCTTCGCTGGAAACACCATATATTTT. Translating gives CASSFAGNTIYF.

The sample holds a few counts of this clone. The chain employs TRBV20-1 and TRBJ1-5, with D possibly TRBD1 on 5 matching bases. This CDR3 has 15 residues. Germline lookup yields CDR1 DFQATT and CDR2 SNEGSKA (reference sequence). V was clipped by 3 bases and J by 0 bases, with 12 bases between them. In DNA form, the CDR3 reads TGCAGTGCTAGTCTACAGGAGTATAGCAATCAGCCCCAGCATTTT. It yields the protein CSASLQEYSNQPQHF.

The chain employs TRBV11-3 and TRBJ2-2; 15 bases align to TRBD2. The J segment lost 0 bases and the V segment lost 6 bases, leaving 5 bases of the junction unmatched. The CDR3 extends over 18 amino acids. Germline loops: CDR1 SGHNT, CDR2 YENEEA. The CDR3 loop is CASSQGLAGGPNTGELFF. CDR3 in DNA: TGTGCCAGCAGTCAAGGACTAGCGGGAGGGCCGAACACCGGGGAGCTGTTTTTT.

This rearrangement joins TRBV5-5 to TRBJ2-7, with 7 positions matching TRBD2. Losses at the gene ends were 9 bases for V and 2 bases for J; bases not matched to a gene: 14. The CDR3 loop spans 15 amino acids. CDR1 is SGHKS, CDR2 YYEKEE, per germline (reference sequence). The chain's CDR3 is CATSLEAGATYEQYF. The CDR3 DNA sequence: TGTGCCACCTCTCTCGAGGCGGGAGCTACCTACGAGCAGTACTTC.

The chain uses TRBV5-5 and TRBJ1-1, with D possibly matching TRBD1 (5 bases). In germline, CDR1 is SGHKS, CDR2 YYEKEE (reference sequence). The CDR3 loop spans 13 amino acids. The V end was cut by 4 bases, the J end by 4 bases, with 11 bases between. Here the CDR3 reads CASSLTDATEAFF. Here the CDR3 DNA reads TGTGCCAGCAGCCTGACAGACGCCACTGAAGCTTTCTTT. Full variable domain (remainder filled in from reference TRBV5-5 and TRBJ1-1): DAGVTQSPTHLIKTRGQQVTLRCSPISGHKSVSWYQQVLGQGPQFIFQYYEKEERGRGNFPDRFSARQFPNYSSELNVNALLLGDSALYLCASSLTDATEAFFGQGTRLTVV.

This chain links TRBV7-8 with TRBJ2-7; D ambiguous. The CDR3 sequence is 16 residues long. The V gene lost 2 bases and the J gene lost 0 bases, with 14 bases spanning the gap. CDR1 is SGHVS, CDR2 FQNEAQ, per germline. DNA of the CDR3: TGTGCCAGCAGCTTATTTCGGAGTAGCATCTCCTACGAGCAGTACTTC. It is translated as CASSLFRSSISYEQYF. The full variable domain, its missing parts supplied by reference TRBV7-8 and TRBJ2-7, is GAGVSQSPRYKVAKRGQDVALRCDPISGHVSLFWYQQALGQGPEFLTYFQNEAQLDKSGLPSDRFFAERPEGSVSTLKIQRTQQEDSAVYLCASSLFRSSISYEQYFGPGTRLTVT.

The chain carries TRBV7-9 and TRBJ2-3; D uncertain. Trimming removed 8 bases from V and 3 bases from J, with 12 bases in between. Germline CDR1 reads SEHNR; CDR2 reads FQNEAQ (reference sequence). The CDR3 has 13 amino acids. CDR3 DNA: TGTGCCAGCTCACGGCAGGCGACAGATACGCAGTATTTT. Protein: CASSRQATDTQYF. Full variable domain (rest looked up from reference TRBV7-9 and TRBJ2-3): DTGVSQNPRHKITKRGQNVTFRCDPISEHNRLYWYRQTLGQGPEFLTYFQNEAQLEKSRLLSDRFSAERPKGSFSTLEIQRTEQGDSAMYLCASSRQATDTQYFGPGTRLTVL.

The chain is built from TRBV7-9 and TRBJ2-7; D perhaps matches TRBD1 (6 bases). CDR1 and CDR2 (germline): SEHNR, FQNEAQ (reference sequence). This CDR3 comprises 14 residues. V was clipped by 5 bases and J by 6 bases, with 17 bases between them. The CDR3 region has the DNA TGTGCCAGCAGCCCGAGGGACAAACCAGGCGAGCAGTACTTC. Amino acids: CASSPRDKPGEQYF.

This clone was seen only once. The chain recombines TRBV19 with TRBJ2-1; 13 nucleotides line up with TRBD2. V was clipped by 4 bases and J by 7 bases; unmatched bases: 4. Looked up from germline, CDR1 is LNHDA and CDR2 is SQIVND (reference sequence). This CDR3 contains 15 residues. The CDR3 region has the DNA TGTGCCAGTAGTAGGACTAGCGGGAGTGGGAATGAGCAGTTCTTC. Protein: CASSRTSGSGNEQFF.

The rearrangement links TRBV7-2 to TRBJ2-6; 8 bases fit TRBD1. With V trimmed by 2 bases and J by 0 bases, 9 bases remained unmatched. Per the germline V gene, CDR1 is SGHTA and CDR2 is FQGNSA. The CDR3 consists of 19 residues. CDR3 in DNA: TGTGCCAGCAGCTTAACCGGGACAGGCCTACTCTCTGGGGCCAACGTCCTGACTTTC. Its translation is CASSLTGTGLLSGANVLTF.

The chain joins TRBV30 to TRBJ1-1, with D possibly being TRBD1 (5 bases). Germline V CDR1 and CDR2: GTSNPN, SVGIG (reference sequence). The CDR3 runs 14 residues. V was pared by 3 bases and J by 3 bases, with 14 bases between. CDR3: CAWRAGFSDTEAFF. The DNA of the CDR3 is TGTGCCTGGAGGGCAGGGTTCTCGGACACTGAAGCTTTCTTT.

This clone was found once. The chain couples TRBV10-3 to TRBJ1-4, with D perhaps TRBD1 (6 bases). Germline CDR1 and CDR2: ENHRY and SYGVKD. The V end lost 6 bases, the J end lost 0 bases, and 11 bases lay between the germline ends. CDR3 length: 15 residues. The chain's CDR3 is CAISRGGATNEKLFF. CDR3 bases: TGTGCCATCAGCAGGGGAGGGGCAACTAATGAAAAACTGTTTTTT.

In its sample, this clone was seen once. The chain couples TRBV6-5 to TRBJ1-1, with 11 positions matching TRBD1. Germline CDR1 reads MNHEY; CDR2 reads SVGAGI. V trimming: 6 bases; J trimming: 4 bases; junction bases outside the gene matches: 7. This CDR3 comprises 15 residues. CDR3 region: CASSPRDRGGTEAFF. In DNA, the CDR3 is TGTGCCAGCAGCCCCCGGGACAGGGGGGGCACTGAAGCTTTCTTT.

The chain couples TRBV5-1 to TRBJ2-1, with 8 nucleotides matching TRBD2. Germline CDR1 is SGHRS and CDR2 is YFSETQ. This CDR3 region has 15 residues. V was pared by 3 bases and J by 3 bases, with 5 bases of the junction left unmatched. In DNA form, the CDR3 reads TGCGCCAGCAGCTCGCGGGGGGCAAACTACAATGAGCAGTTCTTC. It yields the protein CASSSRGANYNEQFF.

This chain joins TRBV27 and TRBJ2-7, with D tentatively TRBD2 (6 bases). With 5 bases removed from V and 0 bases from J, the gap between germline ends came to 8 bases. The CDR3 contains 13 residues. From germline, CDR1 is MNHEY and CDR2 SMNVEV (reference sequence). CDR3 DNA sequence: TGTGCCAGCAGTCCCGGGAGCTCCTACGAGCAGTACTTC. Residues: CASSPGSSYEQYF.

This rearrangement joins TRBV6-5 to TRBJ1-1, with no clear D. V shed 6 bases and J shed 4 bases, with 15 bases lying between them. Germline V gene lookup returns CDR1 MNHEY and CDR2 SVGAGI. The CDR3 consists of 14 residues. The CDR3 loop is CASRVGELSTEAFF. In DNA form, the CDR3 reads TGTGCCAGCAGGGTCGGGGAACTGAGCACTGAAGCTTTCTTT.

This chain connects TRBV20-1 to TRBJ1-4; D is uncertain. With 2 bases removed from V and 8 bases from J, the gap between germline ends came to 6 bases. Germline-derived CDR1 and CDR2 are DFQATT and SNEGSKA (reference sequence). This CDR3 has 11 amino acids. This CDR3 reads CSARQEEKLFF. The CDR3 bases are TGCAGTGCTAGACAGGAAGAAAAACTGTTTTTT.

V and J are TRBV7-3 and TRBJ1-5, with D possibly matching TRBD1 (6 bases). CDR3 length: 16 residues. In germline, CDR1 is SGHTA, CDR2 FQGTGA. V was clipped by 5 bases and J by 2 bases, with 16 bases between them. The chain's CDR3 is CASSRRTDIGNQPQHF. CDR3 sequence (DNA): TGTGCCAGCAGCCGCCGGACAGATATTGGCAATCAGCCCCAGCATTTT.